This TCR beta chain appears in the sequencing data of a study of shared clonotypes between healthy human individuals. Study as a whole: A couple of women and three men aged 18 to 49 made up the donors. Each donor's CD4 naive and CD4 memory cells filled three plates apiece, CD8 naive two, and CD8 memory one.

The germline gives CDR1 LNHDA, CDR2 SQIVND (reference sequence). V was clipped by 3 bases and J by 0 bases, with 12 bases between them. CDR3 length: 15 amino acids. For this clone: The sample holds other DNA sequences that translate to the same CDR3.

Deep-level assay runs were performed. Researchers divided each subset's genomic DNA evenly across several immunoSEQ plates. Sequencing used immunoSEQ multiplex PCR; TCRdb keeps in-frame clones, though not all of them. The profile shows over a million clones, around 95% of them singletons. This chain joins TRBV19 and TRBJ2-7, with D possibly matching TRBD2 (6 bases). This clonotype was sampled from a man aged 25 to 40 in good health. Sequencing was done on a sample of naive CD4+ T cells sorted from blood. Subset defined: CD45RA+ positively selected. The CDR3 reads CASSILAGSSYEQYF. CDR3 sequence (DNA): TGTGCCAGTAGTATCCTGGCGGGGAGCTCCTACGAGCAGTACTTC. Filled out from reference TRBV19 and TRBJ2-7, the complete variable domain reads DGGITQSPKYLFRKEGQNVTLSCEQNLNHDAMYWYRQDPGQGLRLIYYSQIVNDFQKGDIAEGYSVSREKKESFPLTVTSAQKNPTAFYLCASSILAGSSYEQYFGPGTRLTVT.